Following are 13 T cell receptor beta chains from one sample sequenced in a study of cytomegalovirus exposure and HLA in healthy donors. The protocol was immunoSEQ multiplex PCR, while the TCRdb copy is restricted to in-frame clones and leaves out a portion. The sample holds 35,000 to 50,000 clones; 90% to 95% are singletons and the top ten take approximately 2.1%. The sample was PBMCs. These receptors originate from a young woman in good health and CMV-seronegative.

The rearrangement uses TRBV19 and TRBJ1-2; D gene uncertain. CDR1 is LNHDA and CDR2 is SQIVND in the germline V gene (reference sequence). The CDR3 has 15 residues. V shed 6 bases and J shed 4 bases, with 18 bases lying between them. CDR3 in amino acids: CASSRRDDQVYGYTF. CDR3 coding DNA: TGTGCCAGTAGCCGTAGAGATGACCAGGTCTATGGCTACACCTTC.

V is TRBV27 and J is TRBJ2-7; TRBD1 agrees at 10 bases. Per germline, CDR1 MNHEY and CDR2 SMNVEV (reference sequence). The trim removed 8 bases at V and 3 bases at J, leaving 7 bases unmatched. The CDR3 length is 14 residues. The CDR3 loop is CASRPGTGVYEQYF. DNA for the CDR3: TGTGCCAGCCGTCCCGGGACAGGGGTCTACGAGCAGTACTTC.

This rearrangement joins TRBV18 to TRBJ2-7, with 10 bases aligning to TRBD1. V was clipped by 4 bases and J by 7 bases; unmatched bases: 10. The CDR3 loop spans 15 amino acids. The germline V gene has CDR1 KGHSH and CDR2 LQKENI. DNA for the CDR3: TGTGCCAGCTCACAGACAGGGGGCTCCTCGGGGGAGCAGTACTTC. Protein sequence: CASSQTGGSSGEQYF. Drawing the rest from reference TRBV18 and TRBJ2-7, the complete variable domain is NAGVMQNPRHLVRRRGQEARLRCSPMKGHSHVYWYRQLPEEGLKFMVYLQKENIIDESGMPKERFSAEFPKEGPSILRIQQVVRGDSAAYFCASSQTGGSSGEQYFGPGTRLTVT.

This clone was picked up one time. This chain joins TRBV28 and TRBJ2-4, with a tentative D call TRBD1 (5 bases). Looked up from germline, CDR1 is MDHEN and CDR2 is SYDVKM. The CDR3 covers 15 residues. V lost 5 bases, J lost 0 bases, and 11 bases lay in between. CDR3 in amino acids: CASSMQGIAKNIQYF. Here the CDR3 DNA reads TGTGCCAGCAGTATGCAGGGTATAGCCAAAAACATTCAGTACTTC.

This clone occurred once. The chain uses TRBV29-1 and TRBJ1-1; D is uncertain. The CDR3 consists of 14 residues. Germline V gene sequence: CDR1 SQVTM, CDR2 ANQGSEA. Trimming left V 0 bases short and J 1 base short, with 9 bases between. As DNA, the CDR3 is TGCAGCGTTGAAGATTTCGGGGAGAACACTGAAGCTTTCTTT. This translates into CSVEDFGENTEAFF. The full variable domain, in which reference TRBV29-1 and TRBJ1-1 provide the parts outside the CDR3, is SAVISQKPSRDICQRGTSLTIQCQVDSQVTMMFWYRQQPGQSLTLIATANQGSEATYESGFVIDKFPISRPNLTFSTLTVSNMSPEDSSIYLCSVEDFGENTEAFFGQGTRLTVV.

The CDR3 loop is CASSPRTSNTGELFF. The CDR3 DNA reads as TGTGCCAGCAGCCCTCGGACTTCGAACACCGGGGAGCTGTTTTTT. V is TRBV9 and J is TRBJ2-2; D perhaps matches TRBD2 (5 bases). V gave up 4 bases and J gave up 0 bases, with 10 bases separating them. The CDR3 has 15 residues. Germline V gives CDR1 SGDLS, CDR2 YYNGEE.

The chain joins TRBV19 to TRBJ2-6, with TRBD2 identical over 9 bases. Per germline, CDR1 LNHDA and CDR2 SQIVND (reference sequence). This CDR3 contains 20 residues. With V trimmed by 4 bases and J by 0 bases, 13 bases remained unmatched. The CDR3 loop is CASSTQLAGNTLSGANVLTF. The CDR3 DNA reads TGTGCCAGTAGTACCCAACTAGCGGGCAATACCCTCTCTGGGGCCAACGTCCTGACTTTC.

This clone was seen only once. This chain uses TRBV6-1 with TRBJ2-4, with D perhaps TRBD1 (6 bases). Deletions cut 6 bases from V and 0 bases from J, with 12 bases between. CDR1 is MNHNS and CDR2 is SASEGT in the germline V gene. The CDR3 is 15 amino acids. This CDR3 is CASSEQGLAKNIQYF. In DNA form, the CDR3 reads TGTGCCAGCAGCGAACAGGGTCTAGCCAAAAACATTCAGTACTTC.

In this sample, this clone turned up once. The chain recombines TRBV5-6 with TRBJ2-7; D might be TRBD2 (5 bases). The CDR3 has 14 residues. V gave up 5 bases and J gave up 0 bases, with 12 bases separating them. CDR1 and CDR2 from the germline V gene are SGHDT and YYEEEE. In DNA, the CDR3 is TGTGCCAGCAGTCCTGAGGGCCGCTCCTACGAGCAGTACTTC. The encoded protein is CASSPEGRSYEQYF.

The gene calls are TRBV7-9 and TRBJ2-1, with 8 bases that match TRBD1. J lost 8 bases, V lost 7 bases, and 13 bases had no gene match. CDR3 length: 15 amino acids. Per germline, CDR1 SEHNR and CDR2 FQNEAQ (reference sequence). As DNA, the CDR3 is TGTGCCAGCACTCCCGAGACAGGGGCGCTCGATGAGCAGTTCTTC. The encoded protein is CASTPETGALDEQFF.

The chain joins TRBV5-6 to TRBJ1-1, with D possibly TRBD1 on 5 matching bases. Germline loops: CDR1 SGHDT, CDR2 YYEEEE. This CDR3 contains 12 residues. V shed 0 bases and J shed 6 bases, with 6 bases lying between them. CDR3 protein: CASSLGGPEAFF. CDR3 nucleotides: TGTGCCAGCAGCTTGGGGGGCCCTGAAGCTTTCTTT.

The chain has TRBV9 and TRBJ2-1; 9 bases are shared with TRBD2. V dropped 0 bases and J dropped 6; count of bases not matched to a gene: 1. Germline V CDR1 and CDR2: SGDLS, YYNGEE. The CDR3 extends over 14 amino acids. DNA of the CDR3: TGTGCCAGCAGCGTAGGCGGGGGGGCCAATGAGCAGTTCTTC. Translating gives CASSVGGGANEQFF. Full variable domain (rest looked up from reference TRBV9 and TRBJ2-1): DSGVTQTPKHLITATGQRVTLRCSPRSGDLSVYWYQQSLDQGLQFLIQYYNGEERAKGNILERFSAQQFPDLHSELNLSSLELGDSALYFCASSVGGGANEQFFGPGTRLTVL.

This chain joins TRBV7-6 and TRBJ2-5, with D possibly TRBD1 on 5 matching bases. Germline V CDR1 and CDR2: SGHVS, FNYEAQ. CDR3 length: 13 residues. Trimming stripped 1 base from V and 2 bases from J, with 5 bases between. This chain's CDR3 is CASSLGQQETQYF. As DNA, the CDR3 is TGTGCCAGCAGCTTAGGACAGCAAGAGACCCAGTACTTC.